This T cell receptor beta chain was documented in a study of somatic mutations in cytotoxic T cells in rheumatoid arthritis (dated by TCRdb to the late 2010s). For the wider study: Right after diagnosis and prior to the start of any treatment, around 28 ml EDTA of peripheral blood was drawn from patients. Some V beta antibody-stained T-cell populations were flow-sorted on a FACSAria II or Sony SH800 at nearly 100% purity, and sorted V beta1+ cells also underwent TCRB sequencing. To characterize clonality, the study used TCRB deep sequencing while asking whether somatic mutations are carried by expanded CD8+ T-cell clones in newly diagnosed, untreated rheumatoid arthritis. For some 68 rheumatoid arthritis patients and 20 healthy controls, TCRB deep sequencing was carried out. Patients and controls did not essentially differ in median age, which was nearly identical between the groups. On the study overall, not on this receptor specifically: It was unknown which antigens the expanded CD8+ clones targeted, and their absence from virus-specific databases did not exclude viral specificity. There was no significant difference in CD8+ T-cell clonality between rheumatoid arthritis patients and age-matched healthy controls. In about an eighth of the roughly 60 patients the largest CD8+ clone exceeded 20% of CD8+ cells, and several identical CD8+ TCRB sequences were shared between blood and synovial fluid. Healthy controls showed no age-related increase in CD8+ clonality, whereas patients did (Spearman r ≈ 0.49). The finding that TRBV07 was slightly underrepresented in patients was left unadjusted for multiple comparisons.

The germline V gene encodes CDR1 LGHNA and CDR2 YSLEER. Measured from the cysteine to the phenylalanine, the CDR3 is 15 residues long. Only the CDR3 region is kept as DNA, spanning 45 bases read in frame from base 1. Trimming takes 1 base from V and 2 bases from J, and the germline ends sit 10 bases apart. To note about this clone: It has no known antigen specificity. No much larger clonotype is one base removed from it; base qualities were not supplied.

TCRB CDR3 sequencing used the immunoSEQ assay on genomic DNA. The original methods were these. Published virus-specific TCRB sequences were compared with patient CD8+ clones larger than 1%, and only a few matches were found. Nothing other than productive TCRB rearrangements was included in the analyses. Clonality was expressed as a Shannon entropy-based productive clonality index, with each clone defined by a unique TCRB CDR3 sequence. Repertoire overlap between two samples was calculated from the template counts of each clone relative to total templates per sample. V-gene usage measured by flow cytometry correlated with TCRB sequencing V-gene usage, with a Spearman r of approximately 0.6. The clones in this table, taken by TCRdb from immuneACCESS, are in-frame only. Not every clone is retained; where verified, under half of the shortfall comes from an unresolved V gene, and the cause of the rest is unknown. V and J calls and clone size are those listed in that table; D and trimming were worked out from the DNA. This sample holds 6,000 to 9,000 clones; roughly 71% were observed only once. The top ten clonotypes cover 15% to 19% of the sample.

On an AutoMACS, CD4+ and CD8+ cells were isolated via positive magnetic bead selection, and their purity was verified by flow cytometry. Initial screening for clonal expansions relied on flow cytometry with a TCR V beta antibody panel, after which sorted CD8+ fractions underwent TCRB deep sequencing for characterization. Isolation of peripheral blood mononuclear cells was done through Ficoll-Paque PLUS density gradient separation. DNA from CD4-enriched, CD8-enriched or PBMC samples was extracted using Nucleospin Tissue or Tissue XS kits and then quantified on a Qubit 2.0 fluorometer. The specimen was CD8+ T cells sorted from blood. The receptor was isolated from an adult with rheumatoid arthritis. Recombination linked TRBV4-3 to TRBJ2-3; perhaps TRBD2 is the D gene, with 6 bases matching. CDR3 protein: CASSQGTTITDTQYF. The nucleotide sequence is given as TGCGCCAGCAGCCAAGGGACTACTATCACAGATACGCAGTATTTT.